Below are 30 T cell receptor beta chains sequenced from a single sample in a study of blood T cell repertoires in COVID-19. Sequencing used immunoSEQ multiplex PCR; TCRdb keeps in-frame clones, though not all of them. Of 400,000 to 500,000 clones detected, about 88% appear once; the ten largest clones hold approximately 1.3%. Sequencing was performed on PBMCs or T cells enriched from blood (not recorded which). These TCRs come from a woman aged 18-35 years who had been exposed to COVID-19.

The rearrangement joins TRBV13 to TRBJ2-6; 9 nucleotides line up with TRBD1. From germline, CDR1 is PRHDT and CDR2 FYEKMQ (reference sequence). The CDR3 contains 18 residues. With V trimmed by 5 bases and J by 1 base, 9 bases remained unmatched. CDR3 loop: CASSPVGTGPSGANVLTF. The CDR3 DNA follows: TGTGCCAGCAGCCCGGTCGGGACAGGGCCTTCTGGGGCCAACGTCCTGACTTTC.

The CDR3 loop is CASSFAGNSNQPQHF. CDR3 DNA: TGTGCCAGCAGTTTCGCGGGTAATAGCAATCAGCCCCAGCATTTT. V is TRBV28 and J is TRBJ1-5; D not certain. The CDR3 consists of 15 residues. Germline loops: CDR1 MDHEN, CDR2 SYDVKM. Trimming took 3 bases from V and 0 from J, leaving 9 bases between them.

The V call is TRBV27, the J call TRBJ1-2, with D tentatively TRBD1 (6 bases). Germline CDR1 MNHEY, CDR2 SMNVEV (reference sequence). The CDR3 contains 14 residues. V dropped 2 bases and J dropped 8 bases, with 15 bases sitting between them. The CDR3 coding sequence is TGTGCCAGCAGTTTAGGAACAGGGCGAGGAGGCTACACCTTC. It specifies CASSLGTGRGGYTF.

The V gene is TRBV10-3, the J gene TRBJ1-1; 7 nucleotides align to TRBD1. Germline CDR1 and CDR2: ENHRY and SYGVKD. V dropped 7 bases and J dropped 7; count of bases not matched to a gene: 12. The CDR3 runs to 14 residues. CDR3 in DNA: TGTGCCATCAATTCCCCCGGGACAGCCCTTGAAGCTTTCTTT. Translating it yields CAINSPGTALEAFF.

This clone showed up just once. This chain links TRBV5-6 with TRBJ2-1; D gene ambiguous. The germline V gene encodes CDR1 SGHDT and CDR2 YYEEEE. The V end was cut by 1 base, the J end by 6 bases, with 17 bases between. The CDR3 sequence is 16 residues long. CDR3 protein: CASSLFLLALTNEQFF. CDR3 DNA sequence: TGTGCCAGCAGCTTGTTTCTGTTAGCCTTAACCAATGAGCAGTTCTTC.

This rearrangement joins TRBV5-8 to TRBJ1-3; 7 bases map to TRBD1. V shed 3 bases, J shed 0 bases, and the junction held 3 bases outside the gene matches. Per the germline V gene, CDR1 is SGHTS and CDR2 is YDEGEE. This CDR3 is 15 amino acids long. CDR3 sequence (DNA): TGTGCCAGCAGCTGGGGACAGCGCTCTGGAAACACCATATATTTT. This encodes CASSWGQRSGNTIYF. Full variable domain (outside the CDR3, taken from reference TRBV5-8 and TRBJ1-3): EAGVTQSPTHLIKTRGQQATLRCSPISGHTSVYWYQQALGLGLQFLLWYDEGEERNRGNFPPRFSGRQFPNYSSELNVNALELEDSALYLCASSWGQRSGNTIYFGEGSWLTVV.

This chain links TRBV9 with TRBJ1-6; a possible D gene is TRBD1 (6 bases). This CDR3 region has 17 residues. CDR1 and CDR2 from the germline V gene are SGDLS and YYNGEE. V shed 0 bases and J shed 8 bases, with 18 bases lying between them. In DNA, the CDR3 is TGTGCCAGCAGCGTAGCATTGGGCAGGGGCGGAGATTCACCCCTCCACTTT. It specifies CASSVALGRGGDSPLHF. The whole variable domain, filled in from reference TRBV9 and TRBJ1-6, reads DSGVTQTPKHLITATGQRVTLRCSPRSGDLSVYWYQQSLDQGLQFLIQYYNGEERAKGNILERFSAQQFPDLHSELNLSSLELGDSALYFCASSVALGRGGDSPLHFGNGTRLTVT.

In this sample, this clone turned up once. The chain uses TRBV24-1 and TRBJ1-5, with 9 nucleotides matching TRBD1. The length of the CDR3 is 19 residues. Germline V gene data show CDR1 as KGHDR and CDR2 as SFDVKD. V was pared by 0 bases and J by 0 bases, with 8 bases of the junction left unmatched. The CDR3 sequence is CATSDLDRGKVYSNQPQHF. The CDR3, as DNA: TGTGCCACCAGTGATTTGGACAGGGGGAAAGTCTATAGCAATCAGCCCCAGCATTTT.

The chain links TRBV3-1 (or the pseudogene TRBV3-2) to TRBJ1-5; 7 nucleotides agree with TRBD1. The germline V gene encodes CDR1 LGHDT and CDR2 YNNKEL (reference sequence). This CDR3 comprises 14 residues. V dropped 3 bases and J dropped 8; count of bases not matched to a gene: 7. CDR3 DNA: TGTGCCAGCAGCCACCGACAGGGCACGGAGCCCCAGCATTTT. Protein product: CASSHRQGTEPQHF.

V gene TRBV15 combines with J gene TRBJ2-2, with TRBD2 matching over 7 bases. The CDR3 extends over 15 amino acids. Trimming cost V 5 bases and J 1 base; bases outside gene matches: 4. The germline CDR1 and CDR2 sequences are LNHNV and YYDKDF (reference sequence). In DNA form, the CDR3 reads TGTGCCACCAGCGTTTCGGGGGGGAACACCGGGGAGCTGTTTTTT. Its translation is CATSVSGGNTGELFF.

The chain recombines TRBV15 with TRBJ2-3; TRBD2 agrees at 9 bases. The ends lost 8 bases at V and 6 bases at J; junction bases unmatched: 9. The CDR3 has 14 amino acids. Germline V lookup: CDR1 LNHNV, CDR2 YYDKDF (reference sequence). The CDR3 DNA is TGTGCCACCCATGCTAGCGGGATCGTCGATACGCAGTATTTT. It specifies CATHASGIVDTQYF. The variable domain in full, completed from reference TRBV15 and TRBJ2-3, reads DAMVIQNPRYQVTQFGKPVTLSCSQTLNHNVMYWYQQKSSQAPKLLFHYYDKDFNNEADTPDNFQSRRPNTSFCFLDIRSPGLGDTAMYLCATHASGIVDTQYFGPGTRLTVL.

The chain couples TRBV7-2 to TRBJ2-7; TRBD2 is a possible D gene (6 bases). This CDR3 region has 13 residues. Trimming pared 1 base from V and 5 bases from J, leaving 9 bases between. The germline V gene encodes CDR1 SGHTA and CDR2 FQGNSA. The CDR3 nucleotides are TGTGCCAGCAGCTTAGGGTGGGGGGACGAGCAGTACTTC. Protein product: CASSLGWGDEQYF.

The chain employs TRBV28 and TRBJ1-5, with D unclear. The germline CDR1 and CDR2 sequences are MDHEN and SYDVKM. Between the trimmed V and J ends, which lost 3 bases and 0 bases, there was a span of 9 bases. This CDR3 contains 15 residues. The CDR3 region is CASSLSTYSNQPQHF. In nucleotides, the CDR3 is TGTGCCAGCAGTTTGTCGACTTATAGCAATCAGCCCCAGCATTTT. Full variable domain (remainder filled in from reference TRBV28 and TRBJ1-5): DVKVTQSSRYLVKRTGEKVFLECVQDMDHENMFWYRQDPGLGLRLIYFSYDVKMKEKGDIPEGYSVSREKKERFSLILESASTNQTSMYLCASSLSTYSNQPQHFGDGTRLSIL.

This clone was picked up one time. As DNA, the CDR3 is TGTGCCAGCACCCCCATGGGCGGCAGCGGGAGGACTGAAGCTTTCTTT. Residues: CASTPMGGSGRTEAFF. The rearrangement links TRBV6-4 to TRBJ1-1; D is ambiguous. Germline V gives CDR1 MRHNA, CDR2 SNTAGT. The V gene lost 7 bases and the J gene lost 5 bases, with 23 bases spanning the gap. The CDR3 sequence is 16 residues long.

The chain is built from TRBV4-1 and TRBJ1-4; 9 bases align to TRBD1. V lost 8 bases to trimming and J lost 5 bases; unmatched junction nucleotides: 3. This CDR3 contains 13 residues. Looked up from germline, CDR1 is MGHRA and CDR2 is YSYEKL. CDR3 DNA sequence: TGCGCCAGCTCCGGGACAGGGAATGAAAAACTGTTTTTT. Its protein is CASSGTGNEKLFF.

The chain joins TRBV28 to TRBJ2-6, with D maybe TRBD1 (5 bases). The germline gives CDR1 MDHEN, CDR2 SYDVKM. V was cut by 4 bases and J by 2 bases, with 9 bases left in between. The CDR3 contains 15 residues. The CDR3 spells CASSSTGAGANVLTF. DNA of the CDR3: TGTGCCAGCAGTTCAACAGGAGCTGGGGCCAACGTCCTGACTTTC.

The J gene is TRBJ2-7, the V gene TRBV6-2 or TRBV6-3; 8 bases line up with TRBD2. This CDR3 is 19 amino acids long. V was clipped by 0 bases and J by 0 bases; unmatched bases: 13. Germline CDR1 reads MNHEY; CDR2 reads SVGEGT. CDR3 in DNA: TGTGCCAGCAGTTACTCGACCGGGGGTAGCGGGATGAACTCCTACGAGCAGTACTTC. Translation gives CASSYSTGGSGMNSYEQYF.

This CDR3 is CASSPAADYGYTF. The DNA of the CDR3 is TGTGCCAGCAGCCCGGCGGCAGACTATGGCTACACCTTC. V usage is TRBV7-9 and J usage is TRBJ1-2; D uncertain. This CDR3 has 13 amino acids. Germline assignment: CDR1 SEHNR and CDR2 FQNEAQ (reference sequence). V was shortened by 5 bases and J by 3 bases, with 10 bases between the two germline ends.

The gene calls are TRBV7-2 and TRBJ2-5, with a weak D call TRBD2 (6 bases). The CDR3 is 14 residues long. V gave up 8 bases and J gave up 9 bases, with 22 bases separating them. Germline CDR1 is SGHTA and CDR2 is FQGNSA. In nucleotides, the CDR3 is TGTGCCAGCTCGACTAGACTCCCCCCGGGGGCCCAGTACTTC. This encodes CASSTRLPPGAQYF.

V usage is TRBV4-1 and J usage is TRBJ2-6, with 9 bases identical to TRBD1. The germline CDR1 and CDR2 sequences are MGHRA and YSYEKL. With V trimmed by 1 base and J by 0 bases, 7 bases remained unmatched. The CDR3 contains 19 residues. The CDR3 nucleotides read TGCGCCAGCAGCCAAGGGCCACAGGGGGCAGGCTCTGGGGCCAACGTCCTGACTTTC. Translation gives CASSQGPQGAGSGANVLTF.

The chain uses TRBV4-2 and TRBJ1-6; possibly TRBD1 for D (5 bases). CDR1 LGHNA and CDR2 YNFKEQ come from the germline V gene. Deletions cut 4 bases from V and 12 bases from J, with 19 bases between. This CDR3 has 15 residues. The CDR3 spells CASSPQGEGGGPLHF. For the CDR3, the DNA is TGTGCCAGCAGCCCCCAAGGGGAGGGTGGGGGACCCCTCCACTTT.

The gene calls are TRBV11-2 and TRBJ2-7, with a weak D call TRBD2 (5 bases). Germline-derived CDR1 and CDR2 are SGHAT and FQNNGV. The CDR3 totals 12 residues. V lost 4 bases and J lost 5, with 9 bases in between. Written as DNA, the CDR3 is TGTGCCAGCAGCTCCAACGGGAACGAGCAGTACTTC. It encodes CASSSNGNEQYF.

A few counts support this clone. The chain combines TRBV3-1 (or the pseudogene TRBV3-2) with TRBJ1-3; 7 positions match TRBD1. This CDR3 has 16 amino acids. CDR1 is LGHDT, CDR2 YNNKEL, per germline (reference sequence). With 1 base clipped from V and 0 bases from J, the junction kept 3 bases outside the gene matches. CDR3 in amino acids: CASSQATGSSGNTIYF. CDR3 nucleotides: TGTGCCAGCAGCCAAGCGACAGGGAGCTCTGGAAACACCATATATTTT.

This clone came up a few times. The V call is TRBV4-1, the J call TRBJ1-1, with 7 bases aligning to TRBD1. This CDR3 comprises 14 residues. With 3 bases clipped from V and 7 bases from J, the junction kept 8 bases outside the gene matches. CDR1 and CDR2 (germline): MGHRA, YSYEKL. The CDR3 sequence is CASSQLDRAVEAFF. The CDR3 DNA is TGCGCCAGCAGCCAGCTCGACAGGGCCGTTGAAGCTTTCTTT.

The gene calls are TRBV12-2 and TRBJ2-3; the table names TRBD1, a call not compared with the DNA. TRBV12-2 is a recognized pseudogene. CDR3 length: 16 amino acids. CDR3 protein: CASRFFQGGLTDTQYF. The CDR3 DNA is TGTGCAAGTCGCTTCTTTCAGGGGGGCCTCACAGATACGCAGTATTTT.

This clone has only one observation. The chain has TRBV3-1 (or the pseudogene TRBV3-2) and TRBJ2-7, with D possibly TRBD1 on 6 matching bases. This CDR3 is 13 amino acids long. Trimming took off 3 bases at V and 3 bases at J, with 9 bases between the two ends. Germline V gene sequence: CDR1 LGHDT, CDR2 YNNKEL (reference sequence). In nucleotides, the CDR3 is TGTGCCAGCAGCCATGGACAGATCTACGAGCAGTACTTC. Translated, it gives CASSHGQIYEQYF.

CDR3 region: CASSTSGQTGEQFF. The DNA for the CDR3 is TGTGCCAGCAGCACATCCGGGCAAACGGGGGAGCAGTTCTTC. The rearrangement joins TRBV9 to TRBJ2-1, with TRBD2 as a possible D gene (5 bases). This CDR3 is 14 amino acids long. The ends were cut back, 4 bases at V and 10 bases at J, with 18 bases in the middle. The germline V gene encodes CDR1 SGDLS and CDR2 YYNGEE.

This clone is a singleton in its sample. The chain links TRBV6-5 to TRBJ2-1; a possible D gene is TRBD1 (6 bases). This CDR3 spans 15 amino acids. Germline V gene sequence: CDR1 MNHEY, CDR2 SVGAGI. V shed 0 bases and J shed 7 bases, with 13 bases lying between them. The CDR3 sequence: CASSYSRQGMNEQFF. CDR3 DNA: TGTGCCAGCAGTTACTCGAGGCAGGGGATGAATGAGCAGTTCTTC.

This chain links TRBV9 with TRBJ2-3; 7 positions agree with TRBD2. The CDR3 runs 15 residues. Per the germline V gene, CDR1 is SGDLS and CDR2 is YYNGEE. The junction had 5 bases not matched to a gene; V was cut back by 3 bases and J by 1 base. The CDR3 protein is CASSERDYRTDTQYF. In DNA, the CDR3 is TGTGCCAGCAGCGAGCGGGACTATCGCACAGATACGCAGTATTTT.

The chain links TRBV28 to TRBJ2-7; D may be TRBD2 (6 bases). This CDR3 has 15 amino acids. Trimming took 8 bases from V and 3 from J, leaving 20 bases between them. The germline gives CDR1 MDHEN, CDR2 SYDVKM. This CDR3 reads CASWDSAQWDYEQYF. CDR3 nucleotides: TGTGCCAGCTGGGACTCCGCCCAGTGGGACTACGAGCAGTACTTC.